The present entry profiles one T cell receptor beta chain with its context. These data belong to a study of blood T cell repertoires in COVID-19. Germline lookup yields CDR1 SGHRS and CDR2 YFSETQ. V was clipped by 4 bases and J by 4 bases; unmatched bases: 7. The CDR3 is 16 residues long. Clones were sequenced by immunoSEQ multiplex PCR, and TCRdb holds only the in-frame ones, with some missing. The data contain approximately 93,000 clones, about 87% of them singletons. The V call is TRBV5-1, the J call TRBJ2-2, with 10 nucleotides matching TRBD2. This clonotype was sampled from a man aged 55-75 years with acute or convalescent COVID-19. Input material: peripheral blood. CDR3 DNA sequence: TGCGCCAGCAGCCAGCTAGCGGGAGTATTCACCGGGGAGCTGTTTTTT. The encoded protein is CASSQLAGVFTGELFF. Full variable domain (rest looked up from reference TRBV5-1 and TRBJ2-2): KAGVTQTPRYLIKTRGQQVTLSCSPISGHRSVSWYQQTPGQGLQFLFEYFSETQRNKGNFPGRFSGRQFSNSRSEMNVSTLELGDSALYLCASSQLAGVFTGELFFGEGSRLTVL.